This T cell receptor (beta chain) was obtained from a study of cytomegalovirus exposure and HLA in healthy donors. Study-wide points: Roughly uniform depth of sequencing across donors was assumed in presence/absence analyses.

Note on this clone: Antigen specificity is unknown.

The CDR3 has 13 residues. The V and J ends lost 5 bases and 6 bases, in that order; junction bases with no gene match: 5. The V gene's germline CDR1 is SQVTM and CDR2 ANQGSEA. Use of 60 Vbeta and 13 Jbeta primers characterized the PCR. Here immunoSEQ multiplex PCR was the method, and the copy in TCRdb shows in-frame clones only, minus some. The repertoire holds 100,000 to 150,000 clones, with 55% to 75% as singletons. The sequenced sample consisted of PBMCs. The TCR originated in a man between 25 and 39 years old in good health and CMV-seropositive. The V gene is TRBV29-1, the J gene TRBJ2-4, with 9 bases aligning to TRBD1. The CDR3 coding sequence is TGCAGCGTTTCGACAGGGGGAAGAAACATTCAGTACTTC. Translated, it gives CSVSTGGRNIQYF.